This T cell receptor (beta chain) appears in the sequencing data of a study of blood T cell repertoires in COVID-19. This clone appeared once. Sequencing used immunoSEQ multiplex PCR; TCRdb keeps in-frame clones, though not all of them. The profile covers some 390,000 clones, with 80% to 90% appearing a single time and roughly 1.1% taken by the ten largest. CDR1 SNHLY and CDR2 FYNNEI come from the germline V gene. The CDR3 extends over 13 amino acids. Trimming shortened V by 3 bases and J by 2 bases, and 5 bases separated the two germline ends. Symptom resolution, clearance, or two negative PCRs marked the recovered donors of Cohort 3.

The chain employs TRBV2 and TRBJ1-5; unclear D gene. The specimen sequenced was PBMCs or T cells enriched from blood (not recorded which). This clonotype was obtained from a man aged 25-45 years who had recovered from COVID-19. The CDR3 coding sequence is TGTGCCAGCAGTGATCTACGCAATCAGCCCCAGCATTTT. Translating it yields CASSDLRNQPQHF.